This TCR beta chain derives from a study of shared clonotypes between healthy human individuals. Notes on the study in general: Sharing across four donors was highest in naive CD4 (roughly 5%) and lowest in memory CD8 (about 0.4%). All-four-donor shared clonotypes had higher generation probabilities than non-shared clonotypes did.

Worth noting for this clone: Antigen unknown.

Data came from immunoSEQ multiplex PCR; TCRdb stores just in-frame clones and leaves some out. Here the sample spans millions of clones, just over 90% being singletons. Memory CD4+ cells were the fraction left after CD45RA+ naive selection. The germline V gene encodes CDR1 MNHNS and CDR2 SASEGT. The CDR3 has 16 residues. The ends lost 3 bases at V and 0 bases at J; junction bases unmatched: 5. The rearrangement uses TRBV6-1 and TRBJ1-5; TRBD1 matches at 7 bases. Specimen: naive CD4+ T cells sorted from blood. Subset in this sample: CD45RA+ positively selected. The TCR originated in a man aged 18 to 35 in good health. DNA of the CDR3: TGTGCCAGCAGTGAGACAGGGATGGATAGCAATCAGCCCCAGCATTTT. It translates to CASSETGMDSNQPQHF.